The 6 T cell receptor beta chains in this list originate from one sample, sequenced in a study of siplizumab effects on memory and regulatory T cells. Data came from immunoSEQ multiplex PCR; TCRdb stores just in-frame clones and leaves some out. The sample lists some 53,000 clones, 95% to 97% occurring once. The sample consisted of naive CD4+ T cells sorted from blood. These receptors originate from a human donor in good health.

CDR3 sequence (DNA): TGTGCCAGCAGTTGGGACATGAACTACGAGCAGTACTTC. This codes for CASSWDMNYEQYF. The chain employs TRBV28 and TRBJ2-7, with D perhaps matching TRBD1 (6 bases). CDR1 and CDR2 from the germline V gene are MDHEN and SYDVKM. V lost 4 bases and J 3 bases, leaving 10 bases between the germline ends. The CDR3 runs to 13 residues.

The DNA of the CDR3 is TGTGCCAGCAGCCCGACTAGCGGGAGGAGAAACAATGAGCAGTTCTTC. It encodes CASSPTSGRRNNEQFF. The rearrangement links TRBV7-3 to TRBJ2-1; TRBD2 matches 13 bases. Germline V gene lookup returns CDR1 SGHTA and CDR2 FQGTGA. The CDR3 runs 16 residues. Trimming at V came to 5 bases and at J to 5 bases, leaving 6 bases not matched to a gene.

The chain is built from TRBV9 and TRBJ2-1; 9 nucleotides line up with TRBD2. Per germline, CDR1 SGDLS and CDR2 YYNGEE. After removal of 4 bases from V and 0 bases from J, the junction contained 2 bases not matched to a gene. This CDR3 contains 15 residues. The CDR3 loop is CASSNSGGSYNEQFF. The DNA for the CDR3 is TGTGCCAGCAGCAATAGCGGGGGCTCCTACAATGAGCAGTTCTTC.

The rearrangement uses TRBV19 and TRBJ2-6; D is perhaps TRBD1 (6 bases). CDR1 and CDR2 from the germline V gene are LNHDA and SQIVND (reference sequence). The CDR3 sequence is 14 residues long. For the CDR3, the DNA is TGTGTCTCAGGGGCGCGAGCTGGGGCCAACGTCCTGACTTTC. This gives the protein CVSGARAGANVLTF. The entire variable domain, with the rest obtained from reference TRBV19 and TRBJ2-6, is as follows: DGGITQSPKYLFRKEGQNVTLSCEQNLNHDAMYWYRQDPGQGLRLIYYSQIVNDFQKGDIAEGYSVSREKKESFPLTVTSAQKNPTAFYLCVSGARAGANVLTFGAGSRLTVL.

The chain is built from TRBV19 and TRBJ1-5; tentative D call: TRBD1 (6 bases). The CDR3 runs to 14 residues. The V gene's germline CDR1 is LNHDA and CDR2 SQIVND (reference sequence). V was clipped by 3 bases and J by 6 bases, with 12 bases between them. The DNA of the CDR3 is TGTGCCAGTAGTATTTCAGGGGCGGTTCAGCCCCAGCATTTT. Protein product: CASSISGAVQPQHF.

V and J are TRBV14 and TRBJ2-1, with TRBD2 identical over 11 bases. The V and J ends lost 4 bases and 7 bases, in that order; junction bases with no gene match: 9. This CDR3 has 16 residues. CDR1 and CDR2 from the germline V gene are SGHDN and FVKESK. The CDR3, as DNA: TGTGCCAGCAGCCGAAGACTAGCGGGAATGGGTAATGAGCAGTTCTTC. Encoded protein: CASSRRLAGMGNEQFF.